These T cell receptor beta chains were read from a single sample in a study of shared clonotypes between healthy human individuals. Clones were read by immunoSEQ multiplex PCR, and TCRdb kept only the in-frame ones, dropping some. Of about 600,000 clones listed, roughly 98% are singletons. Sequencing used naive CD8+ T cells sorted from blood. These receptors were taken from a man in his thirties or forties in good health. Both conserved end residues are part of each CDR3. The order of the fields is J gene, D gene, V gene, clone size, CDR3 protein, CDR3 DNA. A D gene is named only where the DNA matches it firmly. Size is omitted from some rows. Given values are once, few, many or a class for expanded clones.

>TRBJ2-7|TRBD2|TRBV7-9|NA
CASSLTSGRASYEQYF
TGTGCCAGCAGCCTAACTAGCGGGAGGGCGAGCTACGAGCAGTACTTC
>TRBJ1-1|NA|TRBV28|NA
CASSYRGTQAFF
TGTGCCAGCAGTTACAGAGGGACCCAGGCTTTCTTT
>TRBJ2-1|TRBD2|TRBV2|once
CATGLAGVNEQFF
TGTGCCACCGGACTAGCGGGAGTTAATGAGCAGTTCTTC
>TRBJ2-2|NA|TRBV7-9|NA
CASTPQGPSGGELFF
TGTGCCAGCACCCCCCAGGGACCCTCCGGGGGGGAGCTGTTTTTT
>TRBJ2-7|NA|TRBV5-6|NA
CASSLYGSAYEQYF
TGTGCCAGCAGCTTGTATGGCAGCGCCTACGAGCAGTACTTC
>TRBJ2-2|NA|TRBV19|once
CASSMGLRVGDTGELFF
TGTGCCAGTAGTATGGGTTTGCGGGTTGGTGACACCGGGGAGCTGTTTTTT
>TRBJ1-4|TRBD1|TRBV2|NA
CASREWTGGDKKLFF
TGTGCCAGCAGGGAATGGACAGGGGGCGATAAAAAACTGTTTTTT
>TRBJ2-7|NA|TRBV14|NA
CASSQPLSSYEQYF
TGTGCCAGCAGCCAACCCCTGAGCTCCTACGAGCAGTACTTC
>TRBJ2-1|NA|TRBV27|NA
CASSLSPGHNEQFF
TGTGCCAGCAGTTTATCTCCGGGACACAATGAGCAGTTCTTC
>TRBJ2-1|NA|TRBV7-6|NA
CASSLVTSVNEQFF
TGTGCCAGCAGCTTAGTGACTAGTGTCAATGAGCAGTTCTTC
>TRBJ2-7|NA|TRBV11-2|once
CASSLGGPFYEQYF
TGTGCCAGCAGCTTAGGGGGACCATTCTACGAGCAGTACTTC
>TRBJ2-1|TRBD2|TRBV7-7|NA
CASSLGGGNEQFF
TGTGCCAGCAGCTTAGGGGGGGGGAATGAGCAGTTCTTC
>TRBJ2-2|TRBD2|TRBV5-8|NA
CASSPGTGLAGPTGELFF
TGTGCCAGCAGCCCCGGGACAGGACTAGCGGGACCCACCGGGGAGCTGTTTTTT
>TRBJ2-1|NA|TRBV5-5|NA
CASSFGWTEGDEQFF
TGTGCCAGCAGCTTCGGGTGGACCGAGGGGGATGAGCAGTTCTTC
>TRBJ2-5|NA|TRBV18|NA
CASSSSEQETQYF
TGTGCCAGCTCATCATCCGAGCAAGAGACCCAGTACTTC
>TRBJ1-5|NA|TRBV11-2|NA
CASSLDLGQPQHF
TGTGCCAGCAGCTTAGATCTCGGTCAGCCCCAGCATTTT
>TRBJ2-7|NA|TRBV7-8|NA
CASSQGEGMWSDTYEQYF
TGTGCCAGCTCGCAAGGAGAGGGAATGTGGAGCGATACCTACGAGCAGTACTTC
>TRBJ2-3|NA|TRBV4-1|NA
CASSQQTGPDTQYF
TGCGCCAGCAGCCAACAGACCGGACCAGATACGCAGTATTTT
>TRBJ2-1|NA|TRBV7-9|NA
CASSLLVRGNEQFF
TGTGCCAGCAGCTTACTAGTCAGGGGCAATGAGCAGTTCTTC
>TRBJ2-2|TRBD1|TRBV29-1|NA
CSVRTGSGELFF
TGCAGCGTTCGGACAGGGTCCGGGGAGCTGTTTTTT
>TRBJ1-5|TRBD1|TRBV28|NA
CASSPLGQGGNQPQHF
TGTGCCAGCAGTCCCCTCGGACAGGGCGGCAATCAGCCCCAGCATTTT
>TRBJ2-7|TRBD2|TRBV7-9|NA
CASTSAAGESSYEQYF
TGTGCCAGCACTTCGGCAGCGGGAGAGTCCTCCTACGAGCAGTACTTC
>TRBJ2-5|TRBD1|TRBV28|NA
CASSLLSRQGDSATQYF
TGTGCCAGCAGTTTATTATCAAGACAGGGGGATTCTGCGACCCAGTACTTC
>TRBJ1-1|NA|TRBV10-3|NA
CATAVDGTEAFF
TGTGCCACAGCCGTAGACGGGACTGAAGCTTTCTTT
>TRBJ1-2|TRBD1|TRBV14|NA
CASSQSLGTEGDYGYTF
TGTGCCAGCAGCCAGAGTCTCGGGACAGAAGGAGACTATGGCTACACCTTC
>TRBJ2-1|NA|TRBV6-5|NA
CASSGSSSYNEQFF
TGTGCCAGCAGTGGTAGTAGCTCCTACAATGAGCAGTTCTTC
>TRBJ2-7|TRBD1|TRBV5-1|NA
CASSLGTGVYEQYF
TGCGCCAGCAGCCTCGGGACAGGCGTCTACGAGCAGTACTTC
>TRBJ2-7|TRBD1|TRBV5-1|NA
CASSLGTGGLSSYEQYF
TGCGCCAGCAGCTTGGGTACAGGGGGCTTGAGTTCCTACGAGCAGTACTTC
>TRBJ2-7|TRBD2|TRBV29-1|NA
CSVREDYEQYF
TGCAGCGTTCGGGAGGACTACGAGCAGTACTTC